This TCR beta chain was captured in a study of vaccination effects on CD4 cells after COVID-19. TCRdb keeps only in-frame clones here, not all; method: immunoSEQ multiplex PCR. In the table there are fewer than 65,000 clones, around 81% of which are singletons. Ahead of sequencing, the ViraFEST assay grew antigen-specific CD4+ T cells using viral peptide pools. Culture lasted about ten days before CD4+ T cell isolation. Wells each received approximately 2 million PBMC, cultured with approximately 9 IU/ml IL-2 and about 10 ug/ml peptides. This clone was seen a single time. Antigen unknown. Trimming removed 1 base at V and 7 bases at J, with 10 bases between. There are 13 residues in the CDR3. Germline-derived CDR1 and CDR2 are SGHAT and FQNNGV. Study-wide findings and caveats: Convalescent patients were scarce, and early post-infection timepoints were absent.

This TCR came from a human donor who received a COVID-19 vaccine. The genes are TRBV11-2 and TRBJ1-2, with D tentatively TRBD1 (5 bases). The sequenced sample was CD4+ T cells from PBMCs cultured with HCoV-229E spike peptides, obtained before COVID-19 vaccination. CDR3 sequence reads: CASSLGGAGGYTF. The CDR3 nucleotides are TGTGCCAGCAGCTTAGGGGGCGCGGGTGGCTACACCTTC.